This T cell receptor beta chain stems from a study of T-cell memory formation after mild COVID-19. Broader study findings: Among clones contracting day 15 to 85, CD4/CD8 was balanced, whereas later expanders leaned CD4+.

V dropped 0 bases and J dropped 7 bases, with 7 bases sitting between them. Germline V gene sequence: CDR1 MNHEY, CDR2 SMNVEV (reference sequence). The CDR3 spans 13 residues. TCRdb redid the calling of the 5' RACE reads with MiXCR, one entry per CDR3 protein. The data contain approximately 100,000 distinct CDR3 sequences, over 8.5% of them singletons. For this clonotype: The target antigen is unknown.

This sequence joins TRBV27 and TRBJ1-5; D gene unclear. This clonotype originated in a man aged 18 to 30 who had mild COVID-19 (a few samples of this study predate the infection). Cell type and time point are not known. Source material: PBMCs or a T cell subset sorted from them (not recorded which). CDR3 sequence: CASSLSQVQPQHF. DNA of the CDR3: TGTGCCAGCAGTTTATCCCAGGTGCAGCCCCAGCATTTT.